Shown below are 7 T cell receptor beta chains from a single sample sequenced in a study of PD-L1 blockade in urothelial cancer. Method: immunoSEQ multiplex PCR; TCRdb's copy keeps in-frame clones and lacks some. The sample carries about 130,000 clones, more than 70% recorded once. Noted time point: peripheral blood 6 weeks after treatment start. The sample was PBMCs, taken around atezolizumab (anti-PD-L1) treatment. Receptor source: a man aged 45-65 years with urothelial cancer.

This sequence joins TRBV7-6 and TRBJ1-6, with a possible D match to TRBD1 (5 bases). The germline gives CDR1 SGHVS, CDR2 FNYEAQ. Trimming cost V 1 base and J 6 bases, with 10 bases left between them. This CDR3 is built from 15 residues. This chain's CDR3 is CASSLVMGGNSPLHF. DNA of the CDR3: TGTGCCAGCAGCTTAGTGATGGGGGGTAATTCACCCCTCCACTTT.

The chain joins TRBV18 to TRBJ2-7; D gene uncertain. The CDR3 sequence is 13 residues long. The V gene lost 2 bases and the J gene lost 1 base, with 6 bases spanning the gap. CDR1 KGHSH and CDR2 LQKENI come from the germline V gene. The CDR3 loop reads CASSPDGSYEQYF. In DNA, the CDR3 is TGTGCCAGCTCACCAGACGGGTCCTACGAGCAGTACTTC.

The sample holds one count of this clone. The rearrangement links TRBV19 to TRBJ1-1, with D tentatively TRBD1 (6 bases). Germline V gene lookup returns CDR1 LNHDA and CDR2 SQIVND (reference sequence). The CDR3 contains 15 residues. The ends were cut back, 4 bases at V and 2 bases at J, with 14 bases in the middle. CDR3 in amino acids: CASSNQGHRNTEAFF. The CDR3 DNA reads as TGTGCCAGTAGTAACCAGGGACACCGAAACACTGAAGCTTTCTTT.

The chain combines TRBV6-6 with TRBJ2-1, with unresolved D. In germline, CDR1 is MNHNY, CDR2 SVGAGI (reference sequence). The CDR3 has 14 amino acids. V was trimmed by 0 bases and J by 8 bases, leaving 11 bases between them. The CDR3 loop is CASSYSNMADEQFF. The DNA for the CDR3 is TGTGCCAGCAGTTACTCGAATATGGCAGATGAGCAGTTCTTC.

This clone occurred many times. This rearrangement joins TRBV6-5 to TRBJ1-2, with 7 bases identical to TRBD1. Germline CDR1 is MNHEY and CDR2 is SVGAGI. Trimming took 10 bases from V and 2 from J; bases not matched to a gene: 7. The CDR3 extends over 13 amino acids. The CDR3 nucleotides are TGTGCCACTCGAGGGGGCCTGAACTATGGCTACACCTTC. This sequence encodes CATRGGLNYGYTF.

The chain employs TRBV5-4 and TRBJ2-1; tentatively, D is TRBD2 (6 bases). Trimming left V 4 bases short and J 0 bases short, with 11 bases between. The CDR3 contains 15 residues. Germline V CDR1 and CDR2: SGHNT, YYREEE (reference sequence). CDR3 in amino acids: CASSLAGSSYNEQFF. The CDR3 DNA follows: TGTGCCAGCAGCCTGGCGGGGAGCTCCTACAATGAGCAGTTCTTC.

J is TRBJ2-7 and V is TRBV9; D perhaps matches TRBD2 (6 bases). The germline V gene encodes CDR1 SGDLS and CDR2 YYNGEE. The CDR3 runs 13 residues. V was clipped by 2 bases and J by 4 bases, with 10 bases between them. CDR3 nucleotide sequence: TGTGCCAGCAGCGTGGGCGGGAAGTACGAGCAGTACTTC. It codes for CASSVGGKYEQYF.